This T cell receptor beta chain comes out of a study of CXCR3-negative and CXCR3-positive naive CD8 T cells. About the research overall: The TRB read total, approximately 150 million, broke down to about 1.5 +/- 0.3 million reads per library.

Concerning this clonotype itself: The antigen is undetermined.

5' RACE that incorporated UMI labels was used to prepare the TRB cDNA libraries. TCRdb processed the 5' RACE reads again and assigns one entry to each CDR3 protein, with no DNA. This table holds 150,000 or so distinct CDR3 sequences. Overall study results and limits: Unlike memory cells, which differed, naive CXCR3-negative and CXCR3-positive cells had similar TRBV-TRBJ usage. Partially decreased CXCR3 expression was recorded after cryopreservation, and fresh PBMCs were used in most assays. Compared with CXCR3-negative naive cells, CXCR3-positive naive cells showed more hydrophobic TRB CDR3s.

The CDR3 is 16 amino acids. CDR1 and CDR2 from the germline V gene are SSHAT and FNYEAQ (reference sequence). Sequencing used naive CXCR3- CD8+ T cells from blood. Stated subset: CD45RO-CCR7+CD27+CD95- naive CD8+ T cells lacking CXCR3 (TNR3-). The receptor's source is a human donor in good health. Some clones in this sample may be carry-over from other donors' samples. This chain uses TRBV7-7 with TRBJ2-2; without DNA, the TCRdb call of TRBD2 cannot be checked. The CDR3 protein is CASSPTSGSPPGELFF.